Shown below are 22 T cell receptor beta chains from a single sample sequenced in a study of metastatic and nonmetastatic thyroid tumors. TCRdb re-called the PCR reads with MiXCR. The repertoire consists of 20,000 to 30,000 clones, with roughly 13% occurring once and the leading ten covering over 4%. Ahead of thyroid surgery, no patient had received treatment of any kind. Sequencing used blood. Every receptor here comes from a female donor with papillary thyroid cancer or a benign thyroid nodule (not recorded which). Some clones in this sample may be carry-over from other donors' samples.

This clone was observed at least ten times. The rearrangement links TRBV28 to TRBJ1-1; D is unclear. The CDR3 is made up of 13 amino acids. Germline CDR1 is MDHEN and CDR2 is SYDVKM. With 11 bases removed from V and 5 bases from J, the gap between germline ends came to 18 bases. The DNA for the CDR3 is TGTGCCTCCAACGAGAGGGTCGGGACTGAAGCTTTCTTT. As protein: CASNERVGTEAFF.

This clone was observed a few times. Other DNA sequences in the sample encode the same CDR3. The chain couples TRBV29-1 to TRBJ1-1; a weak D match, TRBD1 (6 bases). Trimming took 7 bases from V and 1 from J, leaving 25 bases between them. Germline V gene sequence: CDR1 SQVTM, CDR2 ANQGSEA. This CDR3 is 17 amino acids long. The chain's CDR3 is CSALQPTGGIWNTEAFF. CDR3 bases: TGCAGCGCCCTGCAACCGACAGGCGGGATTTGGAACACTGAAGCTTTCTTT.

This clone was counted at least ten times. The chain is built from TRBV6-5 and TRBJ2-6; no clear D. In germline, CDR1 is MNHEY, CDR2 SVGAGI. The CDR3 totals 15 residues. V gave up 1 base and J gave up 0 bases, with 4 bases separating them. As DNA, the CDR3 is TGTGCCAGCAGTTACTATGGCTCTGGGGCCAACGTCCTGACTTTC. Translation gives CASSYYGSGANVLTF.

This clone was recorded many times. This chain uses TRBV30 with TRBJ1-2; tentatively, D is TRBD1 (5 bases). Deletions cut 5 bases from V and 5 bases from J, with 9 bases between. CDR3 length: 11 amino acids. Looked up from germline, CDR1 is GTSNPN and CDR2 is SVGIG (reference sequence). The CDR3 region is CAWAGGYGYTF. The CDR3 region has the DNA TGTGCCTGGGCCGGGGGGTATGGCTACACCTTC.

This clone was seen ten or more times. The chain uses TRBV6-1 and TRBJ2-3, with D perhaps TRBD2 (5 bases). Per germline, CDR1 MNHNS and CDR2 SASEGT. The CDR3 is 14 amino acids. The V and J ends lost 4 bases and 0 bases respectively, with 8 bases between them. CDR3 residues: CASSARTSTDTQYF. CDR3 DNA sequence: TGTGCCAGCAGTGCCCGGACTAGCACAGATACGCAGTATTTT.

In its sample, this clone is medium-sized. The rearrangement joins TRBV20-1 to TRBJ1-6; no definite D call. CDR3 size: 15 residues. V was shortened by 0 bases and J by 0 bases, with 6 bases between the two germline ends. The germline V gene encodes CDR1 DFQATT and CDR2 SNEGSKA (reference sequence). CDR3 amino acids: CSARDVTSYNSPLHF. The CDR3 DNA reads as TGCAGTGCTAGAGATGTAACCTCCTATAATTCACCCCTCCACTTT.

This clone was seen repeatedly, ten times or more. The V call is TRBV27, the J call TRBJ2-3; D is perhaps TRBD2 (6 bases). V was trimmed by 7 bases and J by 5 bases, leaving 22 bases between them. Germline lookup yields CDR1 MNHEY and CDR2 SMNVEV (reference sequence). The CDR3 extends over 16 amino acids. Here the CDR3 DNA reads TGTGCCAGCACCCCCTGGGCTAGCGAGAGGGGAGATACGCAGTATTTT. This gives the protein CASTPWASERGDTQYF.

This clone was seen repeatedly, ten times or more. The chain joins TRBV19 to TRBJ2-4; no definite D call. The CDR3 sequence is 15 residues long. CDR1 and CDR2 (germline): LNHDA, SQIVND (reference sequence). V was shortened by 1 base and J by 9 bases, with 16 bases between the two germline ends. CDR3: CASSIAGPAGVIQYF. The CDR3, as DNA: TGTGCCAGTAGTATAGCGGGTCCCGCCGGAGTCATTCAGTACTTC. The whole variable domain, filled in from reference TRBV19 and TRBJ2-4, reads DGGITQSPKYLFRKEGQNVTLSCEQNLNHDAMYWYRQDPGQGLRLIYYSQIVNDFQKGDIAEGYSVSREKKESFPLTVTSAQKNPTAFYLCASSIAGPAGVIQYFGAGTRLSVL.

Ten or more counts support this clone. The same CDR3 is also encoded by other DNA sequences in this sample. DNA of the CDR3: TGCGCCAGCTCAGGGGGAAACCCCTACCCCTACAATGAGCAGTTCTTC. Translation gives CASSGGNPYPYNEQFF. This chain joins TRBV5-1 and TRBJ2-1; 7 nucleotides line up with TRBD1. The CDR3 runs to 16 residues. Germline CDR1 is SGHRS and CDR2 is YFSETQ. Unmatched junction bases numbered 12, after V lost 7 bases and J lost 2 bases.

The rearrangement joins TRBV9 to TRBJ2-7; D is unresolved. The CDR3 is made up of 14 amino acids. Trimming stripped 3 bases from V and 4 bases from J, with 14 bases between. Germline loops: CDR1 SGDLS, CDR2 YYNGEE. CDR3 residues: CASSESWNMYEQYF. In DNA form, the CDR3 reads TGTGCCAGCAGCGAGAGCTGGAATATGTACGAGCAGTACTTC.

The table lists this clone with many counts. The V and J genes are TRBV6-4 and TRBJ1-6; D gene ambiguous. V shed 4 bases and J shed 6 bases, with 7 bases lying between them. CDR3 length: 13 amino acids. The germline V gene encodes CDR1 MRHNA and CDR2 SNTAGT. The CDR3 sequence: CASSVGVNSPLHF. The CDR3 DNA follows: TGTGCCAGCAGTGTTGGAGTTAATTCACCCCTCCACTTT.

On this clone: An end of the junction does not agree with germline; a read error may underlie this. V gene TRBV12-3 or TRBV12-4 combines with J gene TRBJ1-2; tentatively, D is TRBD1 (5 bases). CDR3 length equals 13 residues. The CDR3 sequence is CASRAGTQMGYTF. The CDR3, as DNA: TGTGCCAGCCGCGCCGGGACCCAGATGGGCTACACATTC.

This clone is deemed medium-sized. The chain has TRBV20-1 and TRBJ1-3; 8 bases line up with TRBD1. The CDR3 loop spans 14 amino acids. Trimming at V came to 6 bases and at J to 1 base, leaving 5 bases not matched to a gene. Germline loops: CDR1 DFQATT, CDR2 SNEGSKA (reference sequence). The CDR3 loop is CSAKDRDSGNTIYF. The CDR3 region has the DNA TGCAGTGCCAAGGACAGGGATTCTGGAAACACCATATATTTT.

This clone was detected ten times or more. In nucleotides, the CDR3 is TGTGCCAGCAGCTTAGGGTTCAGCGGGACAGAGACCCAGTACTTC. It translates to CASSLGFSGTETQYF. The chain carries TRBV7-3 and TRBJ2-5; 7 positions agree with TRBD2. Germline trimming cut 2 bases from V and 4 bases from J; bases unmatched to any gene: 7. Germline assignment: CDR1 SGHTA and CDR2 FQGTGA. The CDR3 is 15 amino acids.

This clone was seen ten or more times. This clone may be a read error of a much larger clone one base away. The rearrangement links TRBV6-2 or TRBV6-3 to TRBJ2-1; 10 bases are a match to TRBD2. J lost 8 bases, V lost 4 bases, and 20 bases had no gene match. This CDR3 is built from 19 residues. Looked up from germline, CDR1 is MNHEY and CDR2 is SVGEGT. Here the CDR3 reads CASSSIPTRISGRKDEQFF. The CDR3 DNA follows: TGTGCCAGCAGTTCCATCCCAACCCGGATTAGCGGGAGGAAAGATGAGCAGTTCTTC.

The sample holds many counts of this clone. The V call is TRBV27, the J call TRBJ1-2; TRBD1 aligns across 7 bases. CDR3 length equals 19 residues. Germline V lookup: CDR1 MNHEY, CDR2 SMNVEV (reference sequence). After removal of 2 bases from V and 4 bases from J, the junction contained 19 bases not matched to a gene. CDR3 nucleotide sequence: TGTGCCAGCAGTTTAAAGGTTCCGTCTACAGGGGTTGGCCTCTATGGCTACACCTTC. It translates to CASSLKVPSTGVGLYGYTF.

The gene calls are TRBV27 and TRBJ1-5, with TRBD1 matching over 7 bases. CDR1 MNHEY and CDR2 SMNVEV come from the germline V gene (reference sequence). Germline trimming cut 6 bases from V and 5 bases from J; bases unmatched to any gene: 7. The CDR3 is 14 residues long. CDR3 protein: CASRGQGGYQPQHF. The CDR3 DNA follows: TGTGCCAGCAGAGGGCAGGGGGGCTATCAGCCCCAGCATTTT.

This clone came up many times. The J gene is TRBJ2-7, the V gene TRBV20-1; 10 positions agree with TRBD1. CDR3 size: 15 residues. CDR1 is DFQATT, CDR2 SNEGSKA, per germline (reference sequence). The ends lost 0 bases at V and 5 bases at J; junction bases unmatched: 7. CDR3 sequence reads: CSARDPGQGYHEQYF. The CDR3 DNA reads TGCAGTGCTAGAGATCCGGGACAGGGGTACCACGAGCAGTACTTC.

The V and J genes are TRBV7-6 and TRBJ2-1; D perhaps matches TRBD2 (6 bases). V was cut by 4 bases and J by 5 bases, with 18 bases left in between. Germline CDR1 is SGHVS and CDR2 is FNYEAQ. The CDR3 sequence is 16 residues long. The CDR3 loop reads CASSCFAGSDHNEQFF. For the CDR3, the DNA is TGTGCCAGCAGCTGCTTCGCGGGGTCAGACCACAATGAGCAGTTCTTC.

This clone was seen at least ten times. At the DNA level, this CDR3 is encoded by other sequences in the same sample as well. The chain couples TRBV27 to TRBJ2-5; TRBD2 matches 7 bases. CDR1 is MNHEY, CDR2 SMNVEV, per germline (reference sequence). V was clipped by 4 bases and J by 5 bases; unmatched bases: 10. The CDR3 has 15 amino acids. DNA for the CDR3: TGTGCCAGCAGTTCAGGAGGGAGGGCCGAGGAGACCCAGTACTTC. As protein: CASSSGGRAEETQYF.

This clone came up many times. This chain uses TRBV4-1 with TRBJ1-4; 10 nucleotides line up with TRBD1. With V trimmed by 9 bases and J by 8 bases, 6 bases remained unmatched. The CDR3 sequence is 13 residues long. Germline lookup yields CDR1 MGHRA and CDR2 YSYEKL. The chain's CDR3 is CASLGQGKEKLFF. The CDR3 region has the DNA TGCGCCAGTCTGGGACAGGGGAAGGAAAAACTGTTTTTT.

The sample holds many counts of this clone. The gene calls are TRBV5-4 and TRBJ2-7; the D gene is possibly TRBD1 (5 bases). V lost 0 bases, J lost 1 base, and 5 bases lay in between. This CDR3 has 13 amino acids. The germline V gene encodes CDR1 SGHNT and CDR2 YYREEE (reference sequence). Here the CDR3 DNA reads TGTGCCAGCAGCTTGGGACAGTCCTACGAGCAGTACTTC. Encoded protein: CASSLGQSYEQYF.